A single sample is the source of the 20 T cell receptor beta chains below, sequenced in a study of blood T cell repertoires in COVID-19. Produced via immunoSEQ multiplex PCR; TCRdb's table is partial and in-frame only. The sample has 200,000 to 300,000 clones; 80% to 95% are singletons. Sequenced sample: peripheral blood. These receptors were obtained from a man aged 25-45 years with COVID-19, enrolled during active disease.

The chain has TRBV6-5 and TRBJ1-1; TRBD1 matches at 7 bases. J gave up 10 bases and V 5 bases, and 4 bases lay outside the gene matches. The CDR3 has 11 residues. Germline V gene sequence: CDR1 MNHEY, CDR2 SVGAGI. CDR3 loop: CASSTGAVAFF. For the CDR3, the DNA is TGTGCCAGCAGTACAGGGGCGGTAGCTTTCTTT.

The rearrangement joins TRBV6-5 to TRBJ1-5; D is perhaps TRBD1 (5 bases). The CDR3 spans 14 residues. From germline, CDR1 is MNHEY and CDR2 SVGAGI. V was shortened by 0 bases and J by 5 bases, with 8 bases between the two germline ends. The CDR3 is CASSYSTGHQPQHF. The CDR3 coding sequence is TGTGCCAGCAGTTACTCTACAGGACATCAGCCCCAGCATTTT.

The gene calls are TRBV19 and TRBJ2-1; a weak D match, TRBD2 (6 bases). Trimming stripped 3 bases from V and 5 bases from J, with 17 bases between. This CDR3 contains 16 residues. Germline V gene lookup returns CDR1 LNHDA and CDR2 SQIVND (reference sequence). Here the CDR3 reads CASSMRGYTTDNEQFF. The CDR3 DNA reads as TGTGCCAGTAGTATGCGGGGCTATACGACGGACAATGAGCAGTTCTTC. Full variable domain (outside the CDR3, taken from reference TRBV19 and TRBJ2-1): DGGITQSPKYLFRKEGQNVTLSCEQNLNHDAMYWYRQDPGQGLRLIYYSQIVNDFQKGDIAEGYSVSREKKESFPLTVTSAQKNPTAFYLCASSMRGYTTDNEQFFGPGTRLTVL.

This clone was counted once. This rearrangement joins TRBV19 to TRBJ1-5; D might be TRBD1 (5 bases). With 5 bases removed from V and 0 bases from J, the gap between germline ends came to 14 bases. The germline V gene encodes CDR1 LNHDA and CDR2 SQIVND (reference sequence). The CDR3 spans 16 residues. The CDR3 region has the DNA TGTGCCAGTAGTCGTGACAGAGAATATAGCAATCAGCCCCAGCATTTT. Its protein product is CASSRDREYSNQPQHF.

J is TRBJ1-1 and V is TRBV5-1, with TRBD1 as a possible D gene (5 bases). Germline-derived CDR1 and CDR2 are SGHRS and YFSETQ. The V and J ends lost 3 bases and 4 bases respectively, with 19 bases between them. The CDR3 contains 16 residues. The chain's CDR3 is CASSWRGRPVGTEAFF. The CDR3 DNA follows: TGCGCCAGCAGCTGGAGGGGCAGGCCCGTCGGCACTGAAGCTTTCTTT.

CDR3 DNA: TGTGCCAGCAGCTTCTCCAATCAGCCCCAGCATTTT. This sequence encodes CASSFSNQPQHF. J is TRBJ1-5 and V is TRBV7-9; D remains ambiguous. The CDR3 is 12 amino acids. Trimming took off 3 bases at V and 3 bases at J, with 3 bases between the two ends. Germline V gene data show CDR1 as SEHNR and CDR2 as FQNEAQ (reference sequence).

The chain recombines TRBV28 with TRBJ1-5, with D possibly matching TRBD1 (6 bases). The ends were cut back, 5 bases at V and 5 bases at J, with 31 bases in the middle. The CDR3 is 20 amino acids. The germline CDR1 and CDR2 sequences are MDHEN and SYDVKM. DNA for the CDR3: TGTGCCAGCAGTGCGAGCCCTATGAACCGGGACATTACTCGTTATCAGCCCCAGCATTTT. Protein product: CASSASPMNRDITRYQPQHF.

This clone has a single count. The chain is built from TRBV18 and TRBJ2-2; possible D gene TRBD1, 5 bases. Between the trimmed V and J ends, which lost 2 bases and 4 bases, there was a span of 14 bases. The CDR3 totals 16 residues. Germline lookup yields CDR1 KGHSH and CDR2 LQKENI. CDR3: CASSPSDSSATGELFF. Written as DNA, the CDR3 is TGTGCCAGCTCACCATCCGACAGTTCCGCCACCGGGGAGCTGTTTTTT.

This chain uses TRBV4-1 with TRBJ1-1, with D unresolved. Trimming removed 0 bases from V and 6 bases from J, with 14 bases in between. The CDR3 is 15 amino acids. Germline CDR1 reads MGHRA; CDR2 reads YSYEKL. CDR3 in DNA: TGCGCCAGCAGCCAAGATTGGCGGGATGAACCTGAAGCTTTCTTT. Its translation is CASSQDWRDEPEAFF.

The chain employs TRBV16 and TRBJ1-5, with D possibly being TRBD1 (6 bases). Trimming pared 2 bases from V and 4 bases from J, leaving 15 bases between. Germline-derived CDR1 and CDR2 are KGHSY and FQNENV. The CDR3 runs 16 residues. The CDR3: CASSQRGGQRNQPQHF. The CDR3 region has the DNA TGTGCCAGCAGCCAACGGGGTGGACAGAGGAATCAGCCCCAGCATTTT.

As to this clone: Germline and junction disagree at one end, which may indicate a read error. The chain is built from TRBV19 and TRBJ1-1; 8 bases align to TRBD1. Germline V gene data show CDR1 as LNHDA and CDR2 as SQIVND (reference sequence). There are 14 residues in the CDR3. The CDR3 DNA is TGTGCCAGTAGTCTAGACAGGGGCCGCACTGAAGCTTTCTTT. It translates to CASSLDRGRTEAFF.

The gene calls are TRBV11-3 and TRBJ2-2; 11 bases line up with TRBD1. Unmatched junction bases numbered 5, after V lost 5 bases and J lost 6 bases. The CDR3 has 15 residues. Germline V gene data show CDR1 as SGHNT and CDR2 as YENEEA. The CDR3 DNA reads TGTGCCAGCAGCCCCGGGGGACAGGGGGCCGGGGAGCTGTTTTTT. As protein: CASSPGGQGAGELFF.

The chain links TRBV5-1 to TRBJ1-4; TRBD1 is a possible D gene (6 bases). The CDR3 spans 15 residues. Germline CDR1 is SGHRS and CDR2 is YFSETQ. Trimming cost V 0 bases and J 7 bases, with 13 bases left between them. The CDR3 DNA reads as TGCGCCAGCAGCTTGGCAGGGGCGCAGAGTGAAAAACTGTTTTTT. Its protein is CASSLAGAQSEKLFF.

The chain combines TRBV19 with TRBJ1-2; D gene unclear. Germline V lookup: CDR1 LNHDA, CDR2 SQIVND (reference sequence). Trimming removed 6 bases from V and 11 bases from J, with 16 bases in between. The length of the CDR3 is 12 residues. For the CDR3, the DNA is TGTGCCAGTAGGATGGCCCGCGGTTATTACACCTTC. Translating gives CASRMARGYYTF.

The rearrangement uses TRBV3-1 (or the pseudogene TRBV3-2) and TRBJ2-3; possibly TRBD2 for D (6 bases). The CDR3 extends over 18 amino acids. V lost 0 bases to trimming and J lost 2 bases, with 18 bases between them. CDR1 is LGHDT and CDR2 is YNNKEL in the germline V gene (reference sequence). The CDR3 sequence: CASSQEVFGRGFTDTQYF. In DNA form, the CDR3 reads TGTGCCAGCAGCCAAGAAGTGTTTGGGCGGGGTTTCACAGATACGCAGTATTTT.

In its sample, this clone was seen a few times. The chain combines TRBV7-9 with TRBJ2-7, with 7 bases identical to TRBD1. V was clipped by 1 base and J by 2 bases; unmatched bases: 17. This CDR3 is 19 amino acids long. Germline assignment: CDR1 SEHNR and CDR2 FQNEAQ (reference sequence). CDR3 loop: CASSLVPGQSTSPAYEQYF. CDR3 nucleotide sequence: TGTGCCAGCAGCTTAGTACCGGGACAGTCTACGTCTCCTGCCTACGAGCAGTACTTC. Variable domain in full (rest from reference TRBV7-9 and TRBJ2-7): DTGVSQNPRHKITKRGQNVTFRCDPISEHNRLYWYRQTLGQGPEFLTYFQNEAQLEKSRLLSDRFSAERPKGSFSTLEIQRTEQGDSAMYLCASSLVPGQSTSPAYEQYFGPGTRLTVT.

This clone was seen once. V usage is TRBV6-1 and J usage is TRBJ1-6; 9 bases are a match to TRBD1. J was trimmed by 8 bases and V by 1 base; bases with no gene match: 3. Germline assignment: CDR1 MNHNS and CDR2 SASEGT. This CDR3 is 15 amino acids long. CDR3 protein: CASSEVGQGHSPLHF. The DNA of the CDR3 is TGTGCCAGCAGTGAAGTGGGACAGGGTCATTCACCCCTCCACTTT.

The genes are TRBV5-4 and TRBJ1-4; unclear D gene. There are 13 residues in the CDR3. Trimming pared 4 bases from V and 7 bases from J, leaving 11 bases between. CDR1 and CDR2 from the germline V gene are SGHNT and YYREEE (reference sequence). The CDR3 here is CASSPDWGEKLFF. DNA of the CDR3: TGTGCCAGCAGCCCGGACTGGGGTGAAAAACTGTTTTTT.

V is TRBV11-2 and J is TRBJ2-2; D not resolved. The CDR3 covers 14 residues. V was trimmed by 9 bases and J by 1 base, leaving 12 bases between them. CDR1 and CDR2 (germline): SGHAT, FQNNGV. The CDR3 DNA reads TGTGCCAGTAAGGAGCAACTGAACACCGGGGAGCTGTTTTTT. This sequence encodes CASKEQLNTGELFF.

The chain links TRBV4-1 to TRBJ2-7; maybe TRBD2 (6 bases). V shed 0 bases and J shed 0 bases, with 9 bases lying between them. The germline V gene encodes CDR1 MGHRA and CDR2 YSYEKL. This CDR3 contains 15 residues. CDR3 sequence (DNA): TGCGCCAGCAGCCAAGAGCCCGGGAGCTCCTACGAGCAGTACTTC. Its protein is CASSQEPGSSYEQYF.